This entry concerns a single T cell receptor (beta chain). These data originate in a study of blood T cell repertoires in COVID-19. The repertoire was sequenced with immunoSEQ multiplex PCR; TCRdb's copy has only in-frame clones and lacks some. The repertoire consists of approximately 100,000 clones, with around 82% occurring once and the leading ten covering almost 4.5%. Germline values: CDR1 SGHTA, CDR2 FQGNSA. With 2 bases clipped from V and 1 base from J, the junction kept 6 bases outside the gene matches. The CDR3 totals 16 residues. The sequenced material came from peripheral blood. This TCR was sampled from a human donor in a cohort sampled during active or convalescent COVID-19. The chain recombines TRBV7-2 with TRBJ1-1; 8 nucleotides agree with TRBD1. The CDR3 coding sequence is TGTGCCAGCAGCTTAAGGTTGGGACAGGCGAACACTGAAGCTTTCTTT. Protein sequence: CASSLRLGQANTEAFF.